One sample yielded the 20 T cell receptor beta chains listed below, sequenced in a study of CD8 T cells in Susac syndrome. Reverse transcription of about 0.5 to 1 ug RNA used random hexamers. TCRdb itself ran the immunoSEQ multiplex PCR reads through MiXCR, one entry per CDR3 protein. The table has 300,000 or so distinct CDR3 sequences, 92% seen once; the top ten hold 0.065%. Source material: CD4+ T cells from PBMCs. The receptors were gathered from a human donor with multiple sclerosis.

CDR3 DNA: TGCGCCAGCGGCCCAGAAACGAGATCCTATGGCTACACCTTC. Translation: CASGPETRSYGYTF. The chain combines TRBV5-1 with TRBJ1-2; D remains ambiguous. This CDR3 has 14 amino acids. V was shortened by 7 bases and J by 4 bases, with 17 bases between the two germline ends. Germline CDR1 and CDR2: SGHRS and YFSETQ.

The chain combines TRBV19 with TRBJ1-4; D possibly corresponds to TRBD1 (6 bases). Trimming cost V 8 bases and J 8 bases, with 21 bases left between them. Germline assignment: CDR1 LNHDA and CDR2 SQIVND (reference sequence). CDR3 size: 15 residues. CDR3 in amino acids: CASSPPGTINEKLFF. In DNA, the CDR3 is TGTGCCAGTTCTCCCCCCGGGACAATAAACGAAAAACTGTTTTTT.

This chain uses TRBV7-8 with TRBJ2-1, with D uncertain. This CDR3 comprises 15 residues. The germline V gene encodes CDR1 SGHVS and CDR2 FQNEAQ. Between the trimmed V and J ends, which lost 3 bases and 2 bases, there was a span of 11 bases. The CDR3 loop reads CASSFLPQAYNEQFF. For the CDR3, the DNA is TGTGCCAGCAGCTTTCTCCCCCAGGCCTACAATGAGCAGTTCTTC.

The J gene is TRBJ1-4, the V gene TRBV24-1; D unclear. Germline CDR1 and CDR2: KGHDR and SFDVKD. CDR3 length: 13 residues. V shed 8 bases and J shed 5 bases, with 11 bases lying between them. CDR3 sequence reads: CATNDGLNEKLFF. DNA of the CDR3: TGTGCCACCAACGACGGACTAAATGAAAAACTGTTTTTT.

This chain connects TRBV6-5 to TRBJ2-2, with TRBD1 matching 7 bases. V lost 6 bases, J lost 0 bases, and 4 bases stayed unmatched. There are 15 residues in the CDR3. In germline, CDR1 is MNHEY, CDR2 SVGAGI. The CDR3 DNA reads as TGTGCCAGCAGCTACGGGACAGCGAACACCGGGGAGCTGTTTTTT. The encoded protein is CASSYGTANTGELFF.

The V gene is TRBV7-2, the J gene TRBJ1-1, with a possible D match to TRBD1 (5 bases). There are 16 residues in the CDR3. Deletions cut 6 bases from V and 1 base from J, with 18 bases between. In germline, CDR1 is SGHTA, CDR2 FQGNSA. CDR3 amino acids: CASSPTGGSQNTEAFF. The DNA of the CDR3 is TGTGCCAGCAGTCCCACCGGGGGGAGTCAGAACACTGAAGCTTTCTTT.

The V and J genes are TRBV30 and TRBJ2-3; no clear D. Trimming left V 0 bases short and J 0 bases short, with 7 bases between. The CDR3 sequence is 14 residues long. The germline V gene has CDR1 GTSNPN and CDR2 SVGIG (reference sequence). The CDR3 region is CAWSVRGSTDTQYF. In DNA, the CDR3 is TGTGCCTGGAGTGTACGCGGCAGCACAGATACGCAGTATTTT.

V gene TRBV12-3 or TRBV12-4 combines with J gene TRBJ1-2; unclear D gene. With 4 bases removed from V and 8 bases from J, the gap between germline ends came to 17 bases. The CDR3 spans 14 residues. CDR3 region: CASSSPRKVVGYTF. In nucleotides, the CDR3 is TGTGCCAGCAGTTCCCCCCGCAAGGTTGTGGGCTACACCTTC.

This sequence joins TRBV20-1 and TRBJ1-5; possibly TRBD1 for D (5 bases). Germline values: CDR1 DFQATT, CDR2 SNEGSKA (reference sequence). V was shortened by 5 bases and J by 7 bases, with 15 bases between the two germline ends. There are 13 residues in the CDR3. The DNA for the CDR3 is TGCAGTGCTTTTAACAGGTTTGGACAGCCCCAGCATTTT. It codes for CSAFNRFGQPQHF.

The chain is built from TRBV27 and TRBJ1-6; D is unresolved. Trimming stripped 4 bases from V and 1 base from J, with 5 bases between. Germline V CDR1 and CDR2: MNHEY, SMNVEV (reference sequence). The CDR3 has 14 residues. CDR3: CASSSRSYNSPLHF. DNA of the CDR3: TGTGCCAGCAGTTCCCGGTCCTATAATTCACCCCTCCACTTT.

The rearrangement uses TRBV27 and TRBJ2-7; 7 nucleotides line up with TRBD1. This CDR3 has 15 amino acids. The V and J ends lost 7 bases and 6 bases, in that order; junction bases with no gene match: 15. Germline lookup yields CDR1 MNHEY and CDR2 SMNVEV (reference sequence). CDR3 in DNA: TGTGCCAGCACGAAAATAACAGGGGTACCGTCCGAGCAGTACTTC. Its translation: CASTKITGVPSEQYF.

The V gene is TRBV5-4, the J gene TRBJ1-2, with no clear D. Trimming took 3 bases from V and 2 from J, leaving 8 bases between them. CDR3 length: 13 amino acids. Per the germline V gene, CDR1 is SGHNT and CDR2 is YYREEE (reference sequence). This CDR3 reads CASSSELNYGYTF. CDR3 DNA sequence: TGTGCCAGCAGCTCAGAACTCAACTATGGCTACACCTTC. Based on the CDR3 plus reference TRBV5-4 and TRBJ1-2, the full variable domain is ETGVTQSPTHLIKTRGQQVTLRCSSQSGHNTVSWYQQALGQGPQFIFQYYREEENGRGNFPPRFSGLQFPNYSSELNVNALELDDSALYLCASSSELNYGYTFGSGTRLTVV.

The V call is TRBV12-3 or TRBV12-4, the J call TRBJ2-7; the D is unclear. This CDR3 is built from 14 residues. V dropped 6 bases and J dropped 2 bases, with 14 bases sitting between them. The CDR3 DNA is TGTGCCAGCAGCAGTAATACGGGCACCTACGAGCAGTACTTC. Its protein is CASSSNTGTYEQYF.

The chain has TRBV24-1 and TRBJ2-1; D call uncertain. The length of the CDR3 is 15 residues. V lost 6 bases and J lost 0, with 11 bases in between. Germline CDR1 and CDR2: KGHDR and SFDVKD. CDR3 protein: CATSSAESSYNEQFF. In DNA form, the CDR3 reads TGTGCCACCAGTAGCGCGGAGAGCTCCTACAATGAGCAGTTCTTC.

This clonotype is a singleton in its sample. The V call is TRBV6-5, the J call TRBJ2-6, with D unresolved. There are 14 residues in the CDR3. Per germline, CDR1 MNHEY and CDR2 SVGAGI. Trimming cost V 3 bases and J 1 base, with 4 bases left between them. CDR3 nucleotides: TGTGCCAGCAGTTATGGGTCTGGGGCCAACGTCCTGACTTTC. It translates to CASSYGSGANVLTF.

The J gene is TRBJ1-1, the V gene TRBV18; D not resolved. This CDR3 region has 11 residues. V gave up 3 bases and J gave up 10 bases, with 9 bases separating them. Germline V gene lookup returns CDR1 KGHSH and CDR2 LQKENI. Here the CDR3 reads CASSPGEAAFF. The CDR3 DNA reads as TGTGCCAGCTCACCGGGCGAGGCAGCTTTCTTT.

Turning to this clonotype: The junction does not match germline at one end; this may be a read error. The chain is built from TRBV7-7 and TRBJ2-2; D unclear. Germline V gene data show CDR1 as SSHAT and CDR2 as FNYEAQ (reference sequence). This CDR3 is 13 amino acids long. The CDR3 DNA follows: TGTGCTAGCAGCCCCCGCAAGACCGGGGAGCTGTTTTTT. It is translated as CASSPRKTGELFF.

This chain joins TRBV29-1 and TRBJ2-1; TRBD2 might be the D (6 bases). The CDR3 spans 13 residues. CDR1 is SQVTM, CDR2 ANQGSEA, per germline. The ends were cut back, 8 bases at V and 6 bases at J, with 17 bases in the middle. CDR3 sequence reads: CSLGHGGSNEQFF. The CDR3, as DNA: TGCAGCCTCGGACACGGGGGATCCAATGAGCAGTTCTTC.

This clonotype has a single count. The rearrangement links TRBV5-6 to TRBJ2-2, with D unresolved. Trimming cost V 1 base and J 0 bases, with 10 bases left between them. This CDR3 contains 16 residues. In germline, CDR1 is SGHDT, CDR2 YYEEEE. This chain's CDR3 is CASSLFGVPNTGELFF. Written as DNA, the CDR3 is TGTGCCAGCAGCTTGTTCGGCGTCCCGAACACCGGGGAGCTGTTTTTT.

This clonotype has a single count. The chain is built from TRBV18 and TRBJ2-1; TRBD2 matches at 11 bases. Germline lookup yields CDR1 KGHSH and CDR2 LQKENI. The CDR3 is 16 residues long. After removal of 4 bases from V and 13 bases from J, the junction contained 15 bases not matched to a gene. In DNA form, the CDR3 reads TGTGCCAGCTCACACCCCTCTAGCGGGGGGTCCTTAGGCCAGTTCTTC. Translation gives CASSHPSSGGSLGQFF.